This TCR beta chain was captured in a study of T cell changes during pregnancy in multiple sclerosis. Profiling relied on immunoSEQ multiplex PCR, and the TCRdb table lists in-frame clones only, not all of them. This table holds tens of thousands of clones, more than 85% found once. The CDR3 sequence is 15 residues long. Germline V gene data show CDR1 as SEHNR and CDR2 as FQNEAQ (reference sequence). The V gene end was trimmed by 4 bases and the J gene end by 4 bases; junction bases not matched to a gene: 5. This receptor was taken from a female donor with multiple sclerosis, enrolled in a pregnancy study. The material was peripheral blood, obtained after pregnancy. The V call is TRBV7-9, the J call TRBJ1-3; 9 nucleotides align to TRBD1. The DNA for the CDR3 is TGTGCCAGCAGCTCAGGGACAGGGAACGGAAACACCATATATTTT. As protein: CASSSGTGNGNTIYF.